Listed here is a single T cell receptor beta chain. The sample holds many counts of this clone. The antigen this receptor binds is unknown. No base qualities exist here, and no much larger clone lies one base off it. Germline trimming: 8 bases from V, 7 bases from J; junction bases outside gene matches: 6. There are 14 amino acids in the CDR3, from cysteine to phenylalanine inclusive. Only CDR3 DNA remains: 42 bases, in frame from the first base. CDR1 and CDR2 are read off the germline V gene as SGHAT and FQNNGV. To prepare the library, PCR was applied. The sample was run on an Illumina HiSeq 4000. High-throughput sequencing was used to profile the CDR3 region of the TCR beta-chain in every patient. The original pipeline was this. A classifier to discriminate distant-metastatic papillary thyroid cancer patients was built from CDR3 differences across clinicopathological groups. The Shannon index was used to assess repertoire diversity, and the Morisita-Horn index was used to assess tumor-blood repertoire similarity. Through fastp at Q25 and MiXCR, TCRdb rebuilt clones from the public reads, retaining in-frame beta chains. TCRdb, not the original authors, processed these V and J calls. Present in this sample are tens of thousands of clones, around an eighth of which were seen just once. Over 11% of the sample lies in the top ten.

The sample is drawn from a study of metastatic and nonmetastatic thyroid tumors (dated by TCRdb to about 2020). For context, the study as a whole: Repertoires were compared across peripheral blood and tumor or nodule tissue samples from malignant and benign thyroid patients.

What the study reported, not specific to this receptor: TCR beta diversity was reported as significantly higher in malignant tumors than in benign nodules, in both blood and tumor samples.

No treatment had been received by any patient before thyroid surgery. Using T-cell receptor beta sequencing, the study looked back at clinical samples from patients collected from the early 2010s to the late 2010s. The TCR sequence derives from a female donor with papillary thyroid cancer or a benign thyroid nodule (not recorded which). Some clones in this sample may be carry-over from other donors' samples. The specimen was blood. The chain is assembled from TRBV11-2 and TRBJ2-1; 12 bases in the junction line up with TRBD2. The nucleotide sequence reads TGTGCCAGCCTAGCGGGAGGGCCATTTAATGAGCAGTTCTTC. This codes for CASLAGGPFNEQFF.